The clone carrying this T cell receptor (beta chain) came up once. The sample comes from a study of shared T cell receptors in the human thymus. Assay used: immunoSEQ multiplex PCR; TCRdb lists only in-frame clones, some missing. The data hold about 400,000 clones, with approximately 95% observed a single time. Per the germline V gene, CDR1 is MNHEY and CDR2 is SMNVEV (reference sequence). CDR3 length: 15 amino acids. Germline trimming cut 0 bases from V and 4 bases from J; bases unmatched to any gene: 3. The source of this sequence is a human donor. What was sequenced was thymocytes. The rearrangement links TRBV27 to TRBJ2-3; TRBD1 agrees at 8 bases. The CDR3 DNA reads TGTGCCAGCAGTTTATCCGGACAGGGAGCAGATACGCAGTATTTT. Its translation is CASSLSGQGADTQYF.